This TCR beta chain was identified in a study of T cell responses to AZD1222 COVID-19 vaccine. General study findings and limits: Reportedly, nearly half the spike-specific TCRs target unmutated variant regions. Increases in Spike-specific TCR breadth and depth were seen after two AZD1222 doses. Sampling that yielded the repertoires occurred only after the peak T cell response. Dominant CD4 TCR responses targeted spike regions 160-218 and 743-854.

Sequencing used immunoSEQ multiplex PCR; TCRdb keeps in-frame clones, though not all of them. The data show some 64,000 clones, about 89% seen once. Details on this clone: Its antigen is as yet unknown.

Germline V gene data show CDR1 as ENHRY and CDR2 as SYGVKD. The J segment lost 8 bases and the V segment lost 6 bases, leaving 12 bases of the junction unmatched. CDR3 length: 15 amino acids. The TCR originated in an adult who received the MenACWY meningococcal vaccine as a control. The rearrangement uses TRBV10-3 and TRBJ2-1; 8 nucleotides agree with TRBD2. Sequenced material: peripheral blood, taken 28 days after the second dose of the MenACWY control vaccine. CDR3 residues: CAIRSLANGRDEQFF. CDR3 nucleotides: TGTGCCATCAGGAGCTTGGCCAACGGGAGGGATGAGCAGTTCTTC.